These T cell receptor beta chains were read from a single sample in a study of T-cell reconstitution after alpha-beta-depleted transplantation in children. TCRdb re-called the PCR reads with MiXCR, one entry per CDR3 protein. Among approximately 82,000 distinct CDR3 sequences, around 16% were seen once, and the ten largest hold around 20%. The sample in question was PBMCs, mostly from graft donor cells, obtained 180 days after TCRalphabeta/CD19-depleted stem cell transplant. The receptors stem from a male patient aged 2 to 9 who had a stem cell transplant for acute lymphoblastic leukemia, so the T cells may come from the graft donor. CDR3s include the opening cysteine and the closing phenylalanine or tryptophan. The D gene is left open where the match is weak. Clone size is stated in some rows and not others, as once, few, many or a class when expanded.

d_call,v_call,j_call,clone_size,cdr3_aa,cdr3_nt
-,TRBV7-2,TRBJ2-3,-,CASSLQTVSDTQYF,TGTGCCAGCAGCTTGCAGACAGTCTCAGATACGCAGTATTTT
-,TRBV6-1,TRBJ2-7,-,CASSEVLAYEQYF,TGTGCCAGCAGTGAGGTTCTAGCCTACGAGCAGTACTTC
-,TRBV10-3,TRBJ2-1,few,CAISEGQYNEQFF,TGTGCCATCAGTGAAGGGCAATACAATGAGCAGTTCTTC
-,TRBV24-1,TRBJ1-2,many,CATTGVRANYGYTF,TGTGCCACCACAGGGGTCAGGGCAAACTATGGCTACACCTTC
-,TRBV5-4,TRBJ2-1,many,CASSLDRALKGNEQFF,TGTGCCAGCAGCTTGGACAGGGCCTTAAAGGGCAATGAGCAGTTCTTC
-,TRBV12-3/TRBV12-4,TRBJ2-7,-,CASSLAGGKGEQYF,TGTGCCAGCAGTTTAGCGGGGGGTAAGGGCGAGCAGTACTTC
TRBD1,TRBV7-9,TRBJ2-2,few,CASSFGQEHTRELFF,TGTGCCAGCAGCTTCGGACAGGAACACACCAGGGAGCTGTTTTTT
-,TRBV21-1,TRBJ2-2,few,CASSKGQANTGELFF,TGTGCCAGCAGCAAGGGACAGGCGAACACCGGGGAGCTGTTTTTT
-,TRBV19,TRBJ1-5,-,CASRSRSRGNQPQHF,TGTGCCAGTAGATCTCGAAGCAGGGGTAATCAGCCCCAGCATTTT
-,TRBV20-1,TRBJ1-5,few,CSASSPRDASPQHF,TGCAGTGCTAGCTCCCCGAGGGACGCATCGCCCCAGCATTTT
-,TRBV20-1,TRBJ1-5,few,CSAREGRWGQPQHF,TGCAGTGCTAGAGAAGGACGGTGGGGTCAGCCCCAGCATTTT
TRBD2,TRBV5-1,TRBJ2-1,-,CASSLDVSSGSGYNEQFF,TGCGCCAGCAGCTTAGACGTCTCCAGCGGGAGTGGGTACAATGAGCAGTTCTTC
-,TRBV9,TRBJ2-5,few,CASSDSYQETQYF,TGTGCCAGCAGCGATTCGTACCAAGAGACCCAGTACTTC
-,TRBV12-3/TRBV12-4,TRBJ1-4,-,CASSPKGGPYEKLFF,TGTGCCAGCAGTCCGAAGGGTGGACCATATGAAAAACTGTTTTTT
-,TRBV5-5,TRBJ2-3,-,CASSLERGPDTQYF,TGTGCCAGCAGCTTGGAACGGGGTCCAGATACGCAGTATTTT
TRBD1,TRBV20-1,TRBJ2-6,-,CSASQGAGANVLTF,TGCAGTGCTTCACAGGGGGCTGGGGCCAACGTCCTGACTTTC
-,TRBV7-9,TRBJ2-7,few,CASSFSTSREQYF,TGTGCCAGCAGCTTTAGCACTTCGAGAGAGCAGTACTTC
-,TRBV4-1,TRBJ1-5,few,CASMGNGVGQPQHF,TGCGCCAGCATGGGGAACGGGGTAGGCCAGCCCCAGCATTTT
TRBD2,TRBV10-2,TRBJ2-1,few,CASRVAGGIDEQFF,TGCGCCAGCAGAGTAGCGGGGGGGATCGATGAGCAGTTCTTC
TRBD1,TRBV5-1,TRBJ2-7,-,CASSFSTGTYEQYF,TGCGCCAGCAGCTTCTCGACAGGGACCTACGAGCAGTACTTC
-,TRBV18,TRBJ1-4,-,CASSPGNGEKLFF,TGTGCCAGCTCACCAGGTAACGGTGAAAAACTGTTTTTT
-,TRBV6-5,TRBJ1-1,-,CASSYSWGQFNIEAFF,TGTGCCAGCAGTTACAGTTGGGGGCAGTTCAACATTGAAGCTTTCTTT
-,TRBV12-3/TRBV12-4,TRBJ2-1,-,CASSSNWGADEQFF,TGTGCCAGCAGTTCCAATTGGGGGGCGGATGAGCAGTTCTTC
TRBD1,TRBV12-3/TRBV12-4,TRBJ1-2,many,CASSRDRIAYGYTF,TGTGCCAGCAGCCGGGACAGGATAGCCTATGGCTACACCTTC
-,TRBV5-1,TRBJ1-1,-,CASNQRAGLNTEAFF,TGCGCCAGCAACCAGAGGGCAGGGTTGAACACTGAAGCTTTCTTT
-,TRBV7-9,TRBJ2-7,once,CASSLVQSTYEQYF,TGTGCCAGCAGCTTAGTGCAGAGTACCTACGAGCAGTACTTC
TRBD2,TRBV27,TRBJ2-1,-,CASSHLAGFYNEQFF,TGTGCCAGCAGTCACCTAGCGGGATTCTACAATGAGCAGTTCTTC
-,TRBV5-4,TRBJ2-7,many,CASSFKRAGTYEQYF,TGTGCCAGCAGCTTTAAGCGGGCCGGAACCTACGAGCAGTACTTC
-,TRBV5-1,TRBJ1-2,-,CASSLEAGAKGGYTF,TGCGCCAGCAGCTTGGAGGCAGGGGCAAAGGGCGGCTACACCTTC
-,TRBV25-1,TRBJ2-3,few,CASREGGSILDTQYF,TGTGCCAGCAGGGAGGGGGGGTCTATTCTAGATACGCAGTATTTT
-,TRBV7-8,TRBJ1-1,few,CASSSRGGGTEAFF,TGTGCCAGCAGCTCCCGAGGGGGGGGCACTGAAGCTTTCTTT
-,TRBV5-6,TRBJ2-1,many,CASSYKWGADYNEQFF,TGTGCCAGCAGCTACAAGTGGGGGGCCGACTACAATGAGCAGTTCTTC
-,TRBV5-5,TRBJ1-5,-,CASSMGQRRNQPQHF,TGTGCCAGCAGCATGGGGCAGAGGAGGAATCAGCCCCAGCATTTT
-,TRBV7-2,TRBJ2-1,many,CASSLLGWSYNEQFF,TGTGCCAGCAGCTTATTGGGGTGGTCTTACAATGAGCAGTTCTTC